This TCR beta chain was captured in a study of blood T cell repertoires in COVID-19 (dated by TCRdb to 2020 to 2022). For the study in its entirety: Samples from collaborators originated in the United States, Italy and Spain and spanned both the acute and convalescent phases of COVID-19. The material from the prospective study consisted of cDNA or gDNA derived from T cells, B-cell-depleted T cells, or PBMCs. The dataset comprised deeply sampled blood TCRbeta repertoires from subjects exposed to, actively infected with, or recovered from COVID-19. The repertoires were released in a freely available public database meant as a resource for research on the immune response to SARS-CoV-2. The samples were drawn from two sources: the first 160 participants of the ongoing ImmuneRACE study, and 1,000 to 1,500 subjects contributed by 6 global collaborators. Sample metadata almost always included a de-identified subject ID, COVID-19 status, age in years and sex. Where HLA class I and class II types were available, the types were taken from metadata supplied by the sample provider, not from assay-based typing. What the research found in general, with its limitations: The quantity of clinical and demographic metadata differed by source and by participant and was supplied without curation.

Of note for this clone: There is no known antigen for this receptor. No base quality values were provided; no much bigger clone lies one nucleotide off.

Enrolling through a virtual design, the prospective study's participants ranged in age from roughly 18 to 95 years and lived across roughly 24 United States geographic areas. Cohort assignment in the prospective study relied on participant-reported clinical history from a screening survey and a study questionnaire. For ImmuneRACE Cohort 3, a participant was defined as recovered based on two consecutive negative NP/OP PCR tests, clearance by a healthcare professional, or resolution of symptoms. In the prospective study, whole blood, serum and a nasopharyngeal or oropharyngeal swab were collected from each participant by mobile phlebotomists. Additional blood draws and questionnaires over an approximately 2-month period could optionally be provided by prospective study participants. Before DNA extraction, blood samples from the prospective study were shipped at room temperature or frozen. TCRbeta CDR3 regions were amplified from genomic DNA using the immunoSEQ Assay, a bias-controlled multiplex PCR. In the original analysis: Nucleated cell counts per sample were estimated from amplification of reference gene primers within the assay. Sequence reads were collapsed and filtered to measure the absolute abundance of every unique TCRbeta CDR3 rearrangement. For each sample, productive Simpson clonality was calculated as the square root of Simpson's diversity index across productive rearrangements. Drawn from immuneACCESS, this table holds only the in-frame rearrangements with V and J called that TCRdb kept. Clones are partly lost; checked studies trace under half to an unresolved V gene and leave the rest unexplained. V and J calls and clone size follow that table, whereas D and trimming were derived from the DNA. The sample includes around 310,000 clones, with over 75% observed a single time. The ten top clones hold about 4.7% of the sample.

The sequencing input was PBMCs or T cells enriched from blood (not recorded which). This TCR was recovered from a man aged 25-45 years who had recovered from COVID-19.

CDR3 region: CASSMGTGVLNTGELFF. The sequence in DNA is TGTGCCAGTAGTATGGGGACAGGAGTACTAAACACCGGGGAGCTGTTTTTT. The V and J genes are TRBV19 and TRBJ2-2; TRBD1 lines up with 8 middle nucleotides. Including the terminal cysteine and phenylalanine, the CDR3 comprises 17 residues. The kept DNA is CDR3 alone, 51 bases in frame from the first base. V ends up 3 bases short and J 2 bases short, with an unmatched junction base count of 8. Sequences LNHDA (CDR1) and SQIVND (CDR2) are obtained from the germline V gene (reference sequence).